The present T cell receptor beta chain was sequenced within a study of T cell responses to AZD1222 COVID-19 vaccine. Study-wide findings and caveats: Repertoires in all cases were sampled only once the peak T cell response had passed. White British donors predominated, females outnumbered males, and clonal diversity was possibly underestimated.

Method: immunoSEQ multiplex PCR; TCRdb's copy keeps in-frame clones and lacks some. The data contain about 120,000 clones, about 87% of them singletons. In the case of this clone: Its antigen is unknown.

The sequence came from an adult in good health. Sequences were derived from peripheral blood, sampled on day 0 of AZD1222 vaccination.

The CDR3 region is CASSIVDTGELFF. The CDR3 DNA follows: TGTGCCAGTAGTATAGTTGACACCGGGGAGCTGTTTTTT. The chain links TRBV19 to TRBJ2-2; no clear D. CDR1 LNHDA and CDR2 SQIVND come from the germline V gene (reference sequence). CDR3 length: 13 residues. V was clipped by 1 base and J by 3 bases, with 3 bases between them.